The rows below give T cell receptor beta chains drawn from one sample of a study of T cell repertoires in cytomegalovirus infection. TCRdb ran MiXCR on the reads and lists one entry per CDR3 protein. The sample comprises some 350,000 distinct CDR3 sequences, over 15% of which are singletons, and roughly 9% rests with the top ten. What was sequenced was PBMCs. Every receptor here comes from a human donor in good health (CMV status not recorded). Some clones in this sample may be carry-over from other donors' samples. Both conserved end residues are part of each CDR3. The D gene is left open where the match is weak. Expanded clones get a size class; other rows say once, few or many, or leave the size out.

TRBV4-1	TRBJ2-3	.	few	CASSQVRAPGTDTQYF	TGCGCCAGCAGCCAAGTACGGGCCCCAGGGACAGATACGCAGTATTTT
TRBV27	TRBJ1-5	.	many	CASSPTPGGAGNQPQHF	TGTGCCAGCAGTCCAACCCCTGGGGGGGCCGGCAATCAGCCCCAGCATTTT
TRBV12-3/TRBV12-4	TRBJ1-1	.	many	CASSLIEYTEAFF	TGTGCCAGCAGTTTGATTGAGTACACTGAAGCTTTCTTT
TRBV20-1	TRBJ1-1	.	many	CSATGSNTEAFF	TGCAGTGCTACGGGTTCCAACACTGAAGCTTTCTTT
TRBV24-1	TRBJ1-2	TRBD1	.	CATSDHRGTGYTF	TGTGCCACCAGTGATCACAGGGGAACTGGCTACACCTTC
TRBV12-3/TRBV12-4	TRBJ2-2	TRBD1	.	CASSTRTGFAGELFF	TGTGCCAGCAGTACCCGGACAGGGTTCGCCGGGGAGCTGTTTTTT
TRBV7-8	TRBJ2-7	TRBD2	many	CASSRALAGSYEQYF	TGTGCCAGCAGCCGCGCACTAGCGGGATCCTACGAGCAGTACTTC
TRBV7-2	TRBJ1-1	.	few	CASSFGGDAEAFF	TGTGCCAGCAGCTTCGGGGGGGACGCTGAAGCTTTCTTT
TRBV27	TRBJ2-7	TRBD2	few	CASSFTTSGRYEQYF	TGTGCCAGCAGTTTCACTACTAGCGGTCGCTACGAGCAGTACTTC
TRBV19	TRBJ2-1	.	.	CASSHLSNNEQFF	TGTGCCAGTAGCCACCTCAGTAACAATGAGCAGTTCTTC
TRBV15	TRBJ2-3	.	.	CATSRAGDLSSTDTQYF	TGTGCCACCAGCAGGGCAGGGGACCTTTCTAGCACAGATACGCAGTATTTT
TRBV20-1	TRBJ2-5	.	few	CSAIYRDQETQYF	TGCAGTGCTATATACAGGGACCAAGAGACCCAGTACTTC
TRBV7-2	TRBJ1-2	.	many	CASSLGQQYGYTF	TGTGCCAGCAGCCTTGGACAGCAGTATGGCTACACCTTC
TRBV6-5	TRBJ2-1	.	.	CASSYSGTPEHKFF	TGTGCCAGCAGTTACTCCGGGACACCGGAGCATAAGTTCTTC